Given below is one TCR beta chain in context. Specimens obtained from alopecia areata patients comprised lesional scalp punch biopsies and peripheral blood. The CDR3 loop spans 15 amino acids. Germline V lookup: CDR1 SGHDN, CDR2 FVKESK. V was clipped by 4 bases and J by 2 bases; unmatched bases: 4. The entry originates in a study of CD8+ T cells in alopecia areata. After isolation, RNA underwent reverse transcription to generate cDNA as the sequencing template. Clones were read by immunoSEQ multiplex PCR, and TCRdb kept only the in-frame ones, dropping some. The data contain about 110,000 clones, about 50% of them singletons.

This chain links TRBV14 with TRBJ2-3; 9 bases line up with TRBD2. The material sequenced was NKG2D-low CD8+ T cells sorted from blood. This TCR came from a human donor with alopecia areata. The CDR3 sequence is CASSPTSGLTDTQYF. In DNA form, the CDR3 reads TGTGCCAGCAGCCCGACTAGCGGACTCACAGATACGCAGTATTTT.